One sample yielded the 17 T cell receptor beta chains listed below, sequenced in a study of T cell repertoires in cytomegalovirus infection. TCRdb reanalysed the reads using MiXCR and keeps one entry per CDR3 protein. The sample holds 68,000 or so distinct CDR3 sequences, 20% to 25% seen once. These receptors' antigens are unknown. Input material: PBMCs, sequenced either directly or after in vitro stimulation (not recorded which). The receptors shown here come from a human donor in good health (CMV status not recorded). Some clones in this sample may be carry-over from other donors' samples.

This rearrangement joins TRBV11-2 to TRBJ2-1; D remains ambiguous. Trimming left V 4 bases short and J 3 bases short, with 4 bases between. Germline CDR1 is SGHAT and CDR2 is FQNNGV. The CDR3 spans 12 residues. The CDR3, as DNA: TGTGCCAGCAGCTCCGACTACAATGAGCAGTTCTTC. Residues: CASSSDYNEQFF. The whole variable domain, filled in from reference TRBV11-2 and TRBJ2-1, reads EAGVAQSPRYKIIEKRQSVAFWCNPISGHATLYWYQQILGQGPKLLIQFQNNGVVDDSQLPKDRFSAERLKGVDSTLKIQPAKLEDSAVYLCASSSDYNEQFFGPGTRLTVL.

This clonotype has just a few counts. The chain links TRBV27 to TRBJ2-1; 9 nucleotides agree with TRBD2. The germline V gene encodes CDR1 MNHEY and CDR2 SMNVEV (reference sequence). This CDR3 has 14 residues. With 5 bases clipped from V and 10 bases from J, the junction kept 9 bases outside the gene matches. CDR3 bases: TGTGCCAGCAGTACGCGACTAGCGGTCTGGGAGCAGTTCTTC. Protein sequence: CASSTRLAVWEQFF.

This clonotype was recorded a few times. The chain employs TRBV6-2 or TRBV6-3 and TRBJ1-1; D possibly corresponds to TRBD1 (5 bases). The CDR3 contains 20 residues. Germline V gene lookup returns CDR1 MNHEY and CDR2 SVGEGT. V was cut by 2 bases and J by 0 bases, with 25 bases left in between. CDR3 sequence: CASSYHSEPVHGAMNTEAFF. The DNA of the CDR3 is TGTGCCAGCAGTTACCACTCGGAGCCCGTTCATGGGGCCATGAACACTGAAGCTTTCTTT.

CDR3 residues: CASRRQAGETQYF. CDR3 nucleotides: TGTGCCAGCAGACGACAGGCGGGAGAGACCCAGTACTTC. The chain employs TRBV6-2 or TRBV6-3 and TRBJ2-5, with D perhaps TRBD1 (6 bases). Per germline, CDR1 MNHEY and CDR2 SVGEGT. CDR3 length: 13 amino acids. Trimming took 6 bases from V and 4 from J, leaving 12 bases between them.

This clonotype was seen a few times. The V and J genes are TRBV5-4 and TRBJ1-4; D may be TRBD1 (5 bases). In germline, CDR1 is SGHNT, CDR2 YYREEE (reference sequence). The CDR3 runs to 14 residues. The V end lost 3 bases, the J end lost 4 bases, and 10 bases lay between the germline ends. The CDR3 here is CASSSGPINEKLFF. The CDR3 bases are TGTGCCAGCAGCTCGGGACCGATTAATGAAAAACTGTTTTTT.

This clonotype was detected a few times. The genes are TRBV7-9 and TRBJ2-3, with 11 bases matching TRBD2. The CDR3 runs 16 residues. The V gene's germline CDR1 is SEHNR and CDR2 FQNEAQ (reference sequence). V shed 4 bases, J shed 2 bases, and the junction held 5 bases outside the gene matches. CDR3 sequence reads: CASSSLAGGSTDTQYF. DNA for the CDR3: TGTGCCAGCAGCTCCTTAGCGGGAGGGTCCACAGATACGCAGTATTTT.

This clonotype showed up just a few times. This chain uses TRBV5-6 with TRBJ2-2; TRBD1 agrees at 8 bases. The CDR3 runs 16 residues. CDR1 is SGHDT, CDR2 YYEEEE, per germline. The V and J ends lost 2 bases and 6 bases, in that order; junction bases with no gene match: 9. The CDR3 sequence: CASSFKDRVYSGELFF. CDR3 DNA: TGTGCCAGCAGCTTCAAGGACAGGGTCTACTCCGGGGAGCTGTTTTTT.

The chain combines TRBV4-3 with TRBJ1-2, with 7 bases identical to TRBD1. V shed 1 base and J 8 bases; nucleotides not matched to a gene: 10. This CDR3 spans 15 amino acids. Germline V gives CDR1 LGHNA, CDR2 YSLEER. CDR3 sequence (DNA): TGCGCCAGCAGCCAAGGAGACAGGGAACCCAGGGGCTACACCTTC. This translates into CASSQGDREPRGYTF.

The chain recombines TRBV30 with TRBJ2-3; no reliable D call. CDR3 size: 14 residues. Germline V gives CDR1 GTSNPN, CDR2 SVGIG (reference sequence). The ends were cut back, 4 bases at V and 0 bases at J, with 11 bases in the middle. The CDR3, as DNA: TGTGCCTGGATCGGCGGCTACAGCACAGATACGCAGTATTTT. It yields the protein CAWIGGYSTDTQYF.

The chain uses TRBV12-3 or TRBV12-4 and TRBJ2-7; tentative D call: TRBD1 (6 bases). Trimming took 8 bases from V and 5 from J, leaving 16 bases between them. The CDR3 extends over 13 amino acids. The CDR3 is CASAQQGWHEQYV. CDR3 nucleotides: TGTGCCAGCGCACAACAGGGTTGGCACGAGCAGTACGTC.

The rearrangement links TRBV20-1 to TRBJ2-7, with D possibly TRBD1 on 6 matching bases. Germline values: CDR1 DFQATT, CDR2 SNEGSKA (reference sequence). Trimming shortened V by 6 bases and J by 2 bases, and 11 bases separated the two germline ends. The CDR3 spans 12 residues. Here the CDR3 reads CSATGSPYEQYF. The CDR3 DNA reads TGCAGTGCCACAGGGTCGCCCTACGAGCAGTACTTC.

The genes are TRBV7-8 and TRBJ1-2, with TRBD1 matching over 7 bases. In germline, CDR1 is SGHVS, CDR2 FQNEAQ. Losses at the gene ends were 1 base for V and 2 bases for J; bases not matched to a gene: 1. CDR3 length: 14 residues. The CDR3 bases are TGTGCCAGCAGCTTAGTGACAGGGAACTATGGCTACACCTTC. Translating gives CASSLVTGNYGYTF.

This chain joins TRBV7-2 and TRBJ1-1; D is possibly TRBD1 (5 bases). From germline, CDR1 is SGHTA and CDR2 FQGNSA. The CDR3 totals 13 residues. Between the trimmed V and J ends, which lost 5 bases and 4 bases, there was a span of 11 bases. The CDR3 is CASSPRVGTEAFF. CDR3 DNA sequence: TGTGCCAGCAGCCCCAGGGTGGGCACTGAAGCTTTCTTT.

This clonotype was observed at least ten times. The chain employs TRBV7-3 and TRBJ2-5; D gene uncertain. This CDR3 spans 14 amino acids. CDR1 and CDR2 (germline): SGHTA, FQGTGA. V was cut by 1 base and J by 4 bases, with 10 bases left in between. CDR3: CASSLSSAAETQYF. The CDR3 nucleotides are TGTGCCAGCAGCTTAAGTTCAGCAGCAGAGACCCAGTACTTC.

Comment on this clonotype: A junction boundary mismatches the germline segment, possibly from a read error. The genes are TRBV11-2 and TRBJ2-1; D not certain. The V gene's germline CDR1 is SGHAT and CDR2 FQNNGV. The CDR3 has 16 residues. The CDR3 DNA is TGTGCCAACAGCTTGGTAGTAGGTCTCTCCTACAATGAGCAGTTCTTC. Protein product: CANSLVVGLSYNEQFF.

This clonotype was observed at least ten times. The chain has TRBV7-2 and TRBJ1-1; D ambiguous. From germline, CDR1 is SGHTA and CDR2 FQGNSA. The CDR3 totals 13 residues. Trimming took off 1 base at V and 8 bases at J, with 11 bases between the two ends. CDR3 DNA: TGTGCCAGCAGCTTAGTGGTGGAGCTCGAAGCTTTCTTT. This codes for CASSLVVELEAFF.

The J gene is TRBJ2-7, the V gene TRBV20-1; a weak D match, TRBD2 (5 bases). CDR1 is DFQATT, CDR2 SNEGSKA, per germline (reference sequence). Trimming removed 7 bases from V and 1 base from J, with 14 bases in between. The CDR3 is 13 residues long. The CDR3 loop is CSGMSGLSYEQYF. The CDR3 DNA is TGCAGTGGGATGAGCGGTCTTTCCTACGAGCAGTACTTC.